This T cell receptor beta chain was obtained from a study of blood T cell repertoires in COVID-19. The data were produced by immunoSEQ multiplex PCR, yet TCRdb's version contains in-frame clones alone and is incomplete. This table has under 20,000 clones, nearly 90% appearing once. The CDR3 contains 15 residues. Trimming cost V 6 bases and J 3 bases, with 17 bases left between them. CDR1 is LGHNT, CDR2 FRNRAP, per germline. The V gene is TRBV12-5, the J gene TRBJ1-2; D gene uncertain. This clonotype was obtained from a human donor with active COVID-19. The donor label of this sample is uncertain. Sequenced input: peripheral blood. CDR3: CASGIRRSWDYGYTF. In DNA, the CDR3 is TGTGCTAGTGGAATTCGGAGGTCTTGGGACTATGGCTACACCTTC.